A single sample gave rise to the 26 T cell receptor beta chains below, sequenced in a study of chemoradiotherapy in HPV16-positive cancers. This table comes from immunoSEQ multiplex PCR, and its TCRdb copy is limited to in-frame clones, with some not included. The data contain more than 15,000 clones, approximately 75% of them singletons. The sample was acquired from a patient who underwent chemoradiotherapy. Receptor source: a human donor with HPV-associated anogenital cancer.

The CDR3 DNA reads as TGTGCCAGCAGCAAGGGACTAGCACCCCCCGAGCAGTTCTTC. Translation gives CASSKGLAPPEQFF. This chain uses TRBV7-2 with TRBJ2-1; 9 bases align to TRBD2. Germline CDR1 is SGHTA and CDR2 is FQGNSA. The CDR3 loop spans 14 amino acids. The V and J ends lost 5 bases and 10 bases, in that order; junction bases with no gene match: 9.

The rearrangement joins TRBV20-1 to TRBJ2-5; D not resolved. The V and J ends lost 2 bases and 1 base respectively, with 2 bases between them. Looked up from germline, CDR1 is DFQATT and CDR2 is SNEGSKA (reference sequence). The CDR3 has 11 amino acids. The CDR3 DNA reads TGCAGTGCTAGACGCCAAGAGACCCAGTACTTC. As protein: CSARRQETQYF.

The V call is TRBV10-3, the J call TRBJ1-2; 7 nucleotides agree with TRBD1. The CDR3 sequence is 14 residues long. Unmatched junction bases numbered 7, after V lost 2 bases and J lost 7 bases. The germline V gene has CDR1 ENHRY and CDR2 SYGVKD. Here the CDR3 reads CAISELPDRAGYTF. For the CDR3, the DNA is TGTGCCATCAGTGAGCTCCCAGACAGGGCTGGCTACACCTTC.

A single count supports this clone. The gene calls are TRBV19 and TRBJ2-3, with 8 positions matching TRBD1. The junction had 8 bases not matched to a gene; V was cut back by 4 bases and J by 2 bases. From germline, CDR1 is LNHDA and CDR2 SQIVND (reference sequence). This CDR3 spans 16 amino acids. CDR3 amino acids: CASSTRTGSSTDTQYF. DNA for the CDR3: TGTGCCAGTAGTACAAGGACAGGGTCGTCCACAGATACGCAGTATTTT.

V is TRBV7-3 and J is TRBJ2-1; 9 positions agree with TRBD1. This CDR3 comprises 16 residues. Trimming removed 2 bases from V and 4 bases from J; junction bases left unmatched: 6. In germline, CDR1 is SGHTA, CDR2 FQGTGA. DNA for the CDR3: TGTGCCAGCAGCTTAGGGACGGGACAGGGATACAATGAGCAGTTCTTC. Its protein is CASSLGTGQGYNEQFF.

The rearrangement uses TRBV6-5 and TRBJ2-3, with 10 bases identical to TRBD1. The V gene end was trimmed by 4 bases and the J gene end by 0 bases; junction bases not matched to a gene: 4. The CDR3 has 16 amino acids. Germline-derived CDR1 and CDR2 are MNHEY and SVGAGI. As DNA, the CDR3 is TGTGCCAGCAGTTCCCGGGACAGGGGTAGCACAGATACGCAGTATTTT. Amino acid sequence: CASSSRDRGSTDTQYF.

Note on this clone: Given the absence of the conserved phenylalanine or tryptophan at the CDR3 end, a read error is likely. The limits of the CDR3 on the DNA are not certain, so only TCRdb's listed CDR3 is given. This sequence joins TRBV10-3 and TRBJ2-4; the table's D call TRBD1 went unverified against the DNA. The CDR3 extends over 10 residues, inclusive of both ends. In germline, CDR1 is ENHRY, CDR2 SYGVKD. The CDR3 is CAIKRQGTFK.

This clone is a singleton in its sample. This chain connects TRBV7-2 to TRBJ1-2, with D possibly being TRBD1 (5 bases). The germline V gene has CDR1 SGHTA and CDR2 FQGNSA. Between the trimmed V and J ends, which lost 2 bases and 8 bases, there was a span of 15 bases. This CDR3 region has 14 residues. CDR3: CASSLLLGHGGYTF. The CDR3 coding sequence is TGTGCCAGCAGCTTACTTCTCGGACACGGGGGCTACACCTTC.

The V gene is TRBV7-2, the J gene TRBJ2-1; TRBD2 matches at 9 bases. The germline V gene encodes CDR1 SGHTA and CDR2 FQGNSA. Losses at the gene ends were 0 bases for V and 4 bases for J; bases not matched to a gene: 4. This CDR3 region has 16 residues. As DNA, the CDR3 is TGTGCCAGCAGCTTAGCGTCGGCGGGGGGGTACAATGAGCAGTTCTTC. Translation: CASSLASAGGYNEQFF.

This clone has more than one count but fewer than ten. The V gene is TRBV7-9, the J gene TRBJ1-5, with a weak D call TRBD1 (6 bases). Looked up from germline, CDR1 is SEHNR and CDR2 is FQNEAQ (reference sequence). The CDR3 covers 14 residues. V dropped 5 bases and J dropped 2 bases, with 10 bases sitting between them. The DNA for the CDR3 is TGTGCCAGCAGCCAATCAGGGGGCAATCAGCCCCAGCATTTT. Translation: CASSQSGGNQPQHF.

The chain is built from TRBV19 and TRBJ1-5; 7 bases agree with TRBD1. The ends lost 7 bases at V and 5 bases at J; junction bases unmatched: 17. CDR3 length equals 17 residues. Germline V gene data show CDR1 as LNHDA and CDR2 as SQIVND (reference sequence). CDR3 DNA: TGTGCCAGTACCATGCGGCTACAGGGGATTGGGGATCAGCCCCAGCATTTT. As protein: CASTMRLQGIGDQPQHF.

This chain connects TRBV2 to TRBJ1-2; D unresolved. CDR1 and CDR2 (germline): SNHLY, FYNNEI. V was cut by 7 bases and J by 3 bases, with 12 bases left in between. The CDR3 spans 13 residues. The CDR3 DNA reads as TGTGCCAGCAATGGGGAAAGGCACTATGGCTACACCTTC. Translated, it gives CASNGERHYGYTF.

This clone has just one count. V and J are TRBV4-1 and TRBJ1-3; 11 nucleotides match TRBD1. J gave up 2 bases and V 1 base, and 13 bases lay outside the gene matches. The germline V gene encodes CDR1 MGHRA and CDR2 YSYEKL. The CDR3 is made up of 20 amino acids. In DNA, the CDR3 is TGCGCCAGCAGCCAAGCCCCAACCTCCGGGACAGGGGGAACTGGAAACACCATATATTTT. Translated, it gives CASSQAPTSGTGGTGNTIYF.

V usage is TRBV5-1 and J usage is TRBJ2-3; tentatively, D is TRBD2 (6 bases). Germline V gives CDR1 SGHRS, CDR2 YFSETQ. The CDR3 loop spans 16 amino acids. Trimming left V 4 bases short and J 0 bases short, with 15 bases between. CDR3 loop: CASSPPSGDSTDTQYF. The CDR3 bases are TGCGCCAGCAGCCCGCCGTCGGGGGACAGCACAGATACGCAGTATTTT.

This clone was seen once. This chain joins TRBV7-8 and TRBJ2-3; D call uncertain. Germline CDR1 is SGHVS and CDR2 is FQNEAQ. The CDR3 runs to 13 residues. Trimming removed 10 bases from V and 5 bases from J, with 16 bases in between. CDR3 residues: CATKTFLEDTQYF. Here the CDR3 DNA reads TGTGCCACCAAGACCTTCCTGGAAGATACGCAGTATTTT. The full variable domain, its missing parts supplied by reference TRBV7-8 and TRBJ2-3, is GAGVSQSPRYKVAKRGQDVALRCDPISGHVSLFWYQQALGQGPEFLTYFQNEAQLDKSGLPSDRFFAERPEGSVSTLKIQRTQQEDSAVYLCATKTFLEDTQYFGPGTRLTVL.

The rearrangement uses TRBV7-8 and TRBJ2-5; TRBD2 agrees at 8 bases. CDR1 and CDR2 (germline): SGHVS, FQNEAQ. The CDR3 totals 15 residues. The V segment lost 2 bases and the J segment 5 bases; nucleotides outside the gene matches: 7. The CDR3 is CASSLNAGGGETQYF. The CDR3, as DNA: TGTGCCAGCAGCTTAAATGCGGGGGGAGGGGAGACCCAGTACTTC.

The J gene is TRBJ1-6, the V gene TRBV9, with TRBD1 identical over 7 bases. The trim removed 0 bases at V and 8 bases at J, leaving 2 bases unmatched. Germline V lookup: CDR1 SGDLS, CDR2 YYNGEE. This CDR3 contains 14 residues. Here the CDR3 reads CASSVDRGYSPLHF. CDR3 DNA sequence: TGTGCCAGCAGCGTAGACAGGGGCTATTCACCCCTCCACTTT.

The chain combines TRBV7-3 with TRBJ1-2; no definite D call. The length of the CDR3 is 12 residues. The germline V gene has CDR1 SGHTA and CDR2 FQGTGA. V was shortened by 1 base and J by 7 bases, with 7 bases between the two germline ends. The CDR3 DNA sequence: TGTGCCAGCAGCTTAAACGGGATTGGCTACACCTTC. Translated: CASSLNGIGYTF.

This clone showed up just once. The chain links TRBV28 to TRBJ2-7; 7 bases fit TRBD1. V dropped 6 bases and J dropped 6; count of bases not matched to a gene: 8. This CDR3 has 13 amino acids. CDR1 is MDHEN, CDR2 SYDVKM, per germline. The CDR3 sequence: CASRSRGRSEQYF. CDR3 DNA sequence: TGTGCCAGCAGGAGTAGGGGGCGAAGCGAGCAGTACTTC.

This chain uses TRBV18 with TRBJ2-7; the match to TRBD1 covers 7 bases. This CDR3 is built from 14 residues. J was trimmed by 6 bases and V by 0 bases; bases with no gene match: 5. From germline, CDR1 is KGHSH and CDR2 LQKENI. The CDR3 protein is CASSPPKGAGEQYF. CDR3 in DNA: TGTGCCAGCTCACCACCGAAGGGGGCAGGCGAGCAGTACTTC.

The chain is built from TRBV7-9 and TRBJ2-5, with 12 bases aligning to TRBD2. Trimming took 5 bases from V and 5 from J; bases not matched to a gene: 12. There are 17 residues in the CDR3. Germline CDR1 SEHNR, CDR2 FQNEAQ (reference sequence). CDR3 bases: TGTGCCAGCAGCCCCAGACTAGCGGGGGCTTCTCGGGAGACCCAGTACTTC. Translating it yields CASSPRLAGASRETQYF.

V is TRBV12-5 and J is TRBJ1-1; TRBD1 aligns across 7 bases. The germline V gene encodes CDR1 LGHNT and CDR2 FRNRAP. Trimming took 1 base from V and 1 from J; bases not matched to a gene: 6. CDR3 length: 16 residues. The DNA of the CDR3 is TGTGCTAGTGGTTTGGATATCGGGACAGCGAACACTGAAGCTTTCTTT. This translates into CASGLDIGTANTEAFF.

This sequence joins TRBV7-2 and TRBJ1-5, with 8 positions matching TRBD1. Germline loops: CDR1 SGHTA, CDR2 FQGNSA. The CDR3 consists of 15 residues. The V gene end was trimmed by 1 base and the J gene end by 4 bases; junction bases not matched to a gene: 3. CDR3 in DNA: TGTGCCAGCAGCTTAGGGACAGGGACAAATCAGCCCCAGCATTTT. Translated: CASSLGTGTNQPQHF. Drawing the rest from reference TRBV7-2 and TRBJ1-5, the complete variable domain is GAGVSQSPSNKVTEKGKDVELRCDPISGHTALYWYRQSLGQGLEFLIYFQGNSAPDKSGLPSDRFSAERTGGSVSTLTIQRTQQEDSAVYLCASSLGTGTNQPQHFGDGTRLSIL.

This clone was recorded once. The V call is TRBV19, the J call TRBJ2-3, with D unresolved. Germline CDR1 reads LNHDA; CDR2 reads SQIVND (reference sequence). V was pared by 5 bases and J by 2 bases, with 11 bases between. This CDR3 is built from 14 residues. CDR3 coding DNA: TGTGCCAGTAGTGAGAGTCAGCTCACAGATACGCAGTATTTT. Its translation is CASSESQLTDTQYF.

The chain joins TRBV5-5 to TRBJ2-7; no reliable D call. The CDR3 is made up of 12 amino acids. Trimming took 6 bases from V and 2 from J, leaving 9 bases between them. CDR1 is SGHKS and CDR2 is YYEKEE in the germline V gene (reference sequence). The CDR3 is CASNEETYEQYF. CDR3 sequence (DNA): TGTGCCAGCAACGAAGAGACCTACGAGCAGTACTTC.

The chain recombines TRBV30 with TRBJ1-1; 7 bases map to TRBD1. Germline values: CDR1 GTSNPN, CDR2 SVGIG (reference sequence). With 3 bases clipped from V and 1 base from J, the junction kept 2 bases outside the gene matches. This CDR3 has 13 residues. The CDR3 loop reads CAWRTGPNTEAFF. The CDR3 nucleotides are TGTGCCTGGAGGACAGGGCCGAACACTGAAGCTTTCTTT. Filled out from reference TRBV30 and TRBJ1-1, the complete variable domain reads SQTIHQWPATLVQPVGSPLSLECTVEGTSNPNLYWYRQAAGRGLQLLFYSVGIGQISSEVPQNLSASRPQDRQFILSSKKLLLSDSGFYLCAWRTGPNTEAFFGQGTRLTVV.